Shown below are 20 T cell receptor beta chains from a single sample sequenced in a study of immune evolution from preneoplasia to lung adenocarcinoma. The data were produced by immunoSEQ multiplex PCR, yet TCRdb's version contains in-frame clones alone and is incomplete. The sample holds 5,000 to 7,000 clones, 86% seen once. Sequencing was performed on FFPE invasive lung adenocarcinoma tissue. All receptors derive from a person aged 50-75 years with lung adenocarcinoma.

The chain employs TRBV9 and TRBJ2-1; 9 positions match TRBD2. The CDR3 loop spans 16 amino acids. CDR1 and CDR2 (germline): SGDLS, YYNGEE. Unmatched junction bases numbered 2, after V lost 1 base and J lost 0 bases. The CDR3 spells CASSVRGRVSYNEQFF. CDR3 bases: TGTGCCAGCAGCGTACGCGGGAGGGTCTCCTACAATGAGCAGTTCTTC.

The chain couples TRBV7-6 to TRBJ2-5; 11 nucleotides line up with TRBD2. Trimming took 1 base from V and 5 from J; bases not matched to a gene: 15. In germline, CDR1 is SGHVS, CDR2 FNYEAQ. CDR3 length: 19 amino acids. The CDR3 nucleotides are TGTGCCAGCAGCTTAGGGTTGTCCCTTGGACTAGCGGGCGGGGAGACCCAGTACTTC. This gives the protein CASSLGLSLGLAGGETQYF.

This chain uses TRBV5-8 with TRBJ2-7; 11 nucleotides line up with TRBD2. The CDR3 contains 14 residues. J lost 6 bases, V lost 2 bases, and 4 bases had no gene match. CDR1 is SGHTS and CDR2 is YDEGEE in the germline V gene. CDR3 protein: CASSFLAGGLEQYF. CDR3 sequence (DNA): TGTGCCAGCAGCTTTCTAGCGGGAGGACTCGAGCAGTACTTC.

The chain employs TRBV6-5 and TRBJ1-2; D is uncertain. The germline gives CDR1 MNHEY, CDR2 SVGAGI. Trimming left V 6 bases short and J 0 bases short, with 8 bases between. This CDR3 is 13 amino acids long. The CDR3 sequence: CASRLDPNYGYTF. The CDR3 DNA sequence: TGTGCCAGCAGACTAGATCCTAACTATGGCTACACCTTC.

The V call is TRBV5-1, the J call TRBJ1-2; D may be TRBD1 (5 bases). Trimming took 4 bases from V and 4 from J, leaving 14 bases between them. This CDR3 has 14 amino acids. Germline V CDR1 and CDR2: SGHRS, YFSETQ. The chain's CDR3 is CASSEGLVAYGYTF. Written as DNA, the CDR3 is TGCGCCAGCAGCGAGGGACTAGTCGCCTATGGCTACACCTTC.

This clone has only one observation. V usage is TRBV4-2 and J usage is TRBJ2-3, with 11 positions matching TRBD2. Germline V gene data show CDR1 as LGHNA and CDR2 as YNFKEQ. Trimming at V came to 3 bases and at J to 4 bases, leaving 6 bases not matched to a gene. This CDR3 has 16 amino acids. The CDR3 DNA reads TGTGCCAGCAGCCATTCCGGGACTAGCGGCTCAGATACGCAGTATTTT. It is translated as CASSHSGTSGSDTQYF.

This clone has only one observation. The V gene is TRBV9, the J gene TRBJ2-1, with a weak D call TRBD1 (6 bases). V was clipped by 0 bases and J by 5 bases, with 21 bases between them. Germline lookup yields CDR1 SGDLS and CDR2 YYNGEE. CDR3 length equals 18 residues. CDR3 in amino acids: CASSVEMLTGYEDNEQFF. Written as DNA, the CDR3 is TGTGCCAGCAGCGTAGAGATGTTGACAGGATACGAAGACAATGAGCAGTTCTTC.

This clone appeared a single time. V and J are TRBV5-6 and TRBJ1-1, with 7 bases fitting TRBD1. Per the germline V gene, CDR1 is SGHDT and CDR2 is YYEEEE. V gave up 4 bases and J gave up 7 bases; unmatched junction bases: 7. The CDR3 covers 13 residues. In nucleotides, the CDR3 is TGTGCCAGCAGCGCGGAGGGGGCGGGTGAAGCTTTCTTT. Encoded protein: CASSAEGAGEAFF.

The chain employs TRBV4-1 and TRBJ2-5, with D possibly matching TRBD1 (6 bases). Trimming removed 6 bases from V and 4 bases from J, with 15 bases in between. This CDR3 region has 14 residues. Germline V gene sequence: CDR1 MGHRA, CDR2 YSYEKL. The CDR3 nucleotides read TGCGCCAGCAGTCTAGACAGGTCTGGAGAGACCCAGTACTTC. Translated: CASSLDRSGETQYF.

The V gene is TRBV5-5, the J gene TRBJ1-2; D remains unclear. The germline V gene encodes CDR1 SGHKS and CDR2 YYEKEE (reference sequence). The V end was cut by 0 bases, the J end by 0 bases, with 15 bases between. The CDR3 runs to 17 residues. The CDR3 DNA reads TGTGCCAGCAGCTTGGCCGCCGGCGGAACAGCTAACTATGGCTACACCTTC. This gives the protein CASSLAAGGTANYGYTF.

This clone was recorded once. The chain recombines TRBV29-1 with TRBJ1-2, with unresolved D. This CDR3 has 13 residues. Trimming shortened V by 3 bases and J by 6 bases, and 14 bases separated the two germline ends. CDR1 and CDR2 from the germline V gene are SQVTM and ANQGSEA. The CDR3 DNA is TGCAGCGTTGACGGGTGGGGAACGGATGGCTACACCTTC. It is translated as CSVDGWGTDGYTF. The full variable domain, completed using reference TRBV29-1 and TRBJ1-2, is SAVISQKPSRDICQRGTSLTIQCQVDSQVTMMFWYRQQPGQSLTLIATANQGSEATYESGFVIDKFPISRPNLTFSTLTVSNMSPEDSSIYLCSVDGWGTDGYTFGSGTRLTVV.

The DNA of the CDR3 is TGTGCCAGCAGCTCTAAGCGGGAGGGGGATACGCAGTATTTT. Translated: CASSSKREGDTQYF. The gene calls are TRBV12-1 and TRBJ2-3; the D call in the table, TRBD2, was not verified against the DNA. TRBV12-1 is designated a pseudogene. The CDR3 sequence is 14 residues long.

CDR3 nucleotides: TGTGCCAGCAGATTGGATGCTAGCGGGACTGGAGAGCAGTTCTTC. Translating it yields CASRLDASGTGEQFF. The rearrangement links TRBV11-3 to TRBJ2-1, with TRBD2 identical over 9 bases. The CDR3 runs to 15 residues. Looked up from germline, CDR1 is SGHNT and CDR2 is YENEEA. J gave up 10 bases and V 6 bases, and 13 bases lay outside the gene matches.

V is TRBV28 and J is TRBJ2-4; D ambiguous. The germline gives CDR1 MDHEN, CDR2 SYDVKM. This CDR3 is built from 13 residues. This CDR3 reads CAAVKLAKNIQYF. CDR3 nucleotides: TGTGCAGCTGTGAAGCTAGCCAAAAACATTCAGTACTTC.

This sequence joins TRBV7-6 and TRBJ2-2; 8 bases map to TRBD2. Per the germline V gene, CDR1 is SGHVS and CDR2 is FNYEAQ. The CDR3 is 16 residues long. V was pared by 4 bases and J by 1 base, with 5 bases of the junction left unmatched. CDR3 protein: CASSSPSGLNTGELFF. The CDR3 region has the DNA TGTGCCAGCAGCTCCCCTAGCGGGTTGAACACCGGGGAGCTGTTTTTT.

This clone was observed once. The J gene is TRBJ1-4, the V gene TRBV19; D perhaps matches TRBD1 (6 bases). In germline, CDR1 is LNHDA, CDR2 SQIVND (reference sequence). This CDR3 spans 18 amino acids. Trimming cost V 2 bases and J 2 bases, with 18 bases left between them. The CDR3 region is CASSIPPEQGWTNEKLFF. The CDR3 bases are TGTGCCAGTAGTATACCACCCGAACAGGGTTGGACTAATGAAAAACTGTTTTTT. The whole variable domain, remainder taken from reference TRBV19 and TRBJ1-4, is DGGITQSPKYLFRKEGQNVTLSCEQNLNHDAMYWYRQDPGQGLRLIYYSQIVNDFQKGDIAEGYSVSREKKESFPLTVTSAQKNPTAFYLCASSIPPEQGWTNEKLFFGSGTQLSVL.

This clone appeared a single time. The V call is TRBV18, the J call TRBJ2-1, with TRBD2 matching over 12 bases. CDR1 is KGHSH, CDR2 LQKENI, per germline. Germline trimming cut 2 bases from V and 7 bases from J; bases unmatched to any gene: 6. The length of the CDR3 is 16 residues. The CDR3 DNA reads TGTGCCAGCTCACCAAATCTCCTAGCGGGAGGGAATGAGCAGTTCTTC. The encoded protein is CASSPNLLAGGNEQFF.

The V gene is TRBV30, the J gene TRBJ2-5; D not certain. The germline V gene encodes CDR1 GTSNPN and CDR2 SVGIG (reference sequence). V lost 2 bases and J 2 bases, leaving 3 bases between the germline ends. The CDR3 is made up of 11 amino acids. The CDR3 is CAWSFQETQYF. DNA of the CDR3: TGTGCCTGGAGTTTTCAAGAGACCCAGTACTTC.

This rearrangement joins TRBV11-3 to TRBJ2-3; either TRBD1 or TRBD2 may supply D (5 bases each). CDR1 is SGHNT, CDR2 YENEEA, per germline. V gave up 5 bases and J gave up 2 bases, with 14 bases separating them. This CDR3 comprises 15 residues. The CDR3 sequence is CASSPPGGDTDTQYF. The CDR3 nucleotides are TGTGCCAGCAGCCCCCCTGGGGGTGACACAGATACGCAGTATTTT.

The rearrangement joins TRBV28 to TRBJ2-1; possibly TRBD1 for D (5 bases). Between the trimmed V and J ends, which lost 5 bases and 0 bases, there was a span of 17 bases. Germline loops: CDR1 MDHEN, CDR2 SYDVKM. This CDR3 region has 17 residues. This CDR3 reads CASSRKETANSYNEQFF. As DNA, the CDR3 is TGTGCCAGCAGTCGAAAAGAGACAGCAAACTCCTACAATGAGCAGTTCTTC. Complete variable domain (other parts from reference TRBV28 and TRBJ2-1): DVKVTQSSRYLVKRTGEKVFLECVQDMDHENMFWYRQDPGLGLRLIYFSYDVKMKEKGDIPEGYSVSREKKERFSLILESASTNQTSMYLCASSRKETANSYNEQFFGPGTRLTVL.